One sample yielded the 30 T cell receptor beta chains listed below, sequenced in a study of tumor-infiltrating lymphocytes in primary liver carcinoma. Priming with a constant-region primer yielded TCR beta cDNA from around 540 ng total RNA. ARM-PCR, slightly modified, supplied the TCR beta libraries through three nested multiplex PCR rounds. The study ran its first two PCR rounds for nine to eleven cycles each, using TRBV1-TRBV30 forward primers and a C-beta reverse primer. TCRdb fed the multiplex PCR reads into MiXCR, producing one record per CDR3 protein. The sample records 150,000 to 200,000 distinct CDR3 sequences, approximately 64% being singletons. It was unsorted whole blood that yielded blood RNA, and germline DNA was also extracted. Material for sequencing was peripheral blood. The source is an older woman with primary liver carcinoma and hepatitis B virus infection.

This clonotype has a handful of counts. The chain has TRBV30 and TRBJ2-7; D possibly matches TRBD1 or TRBD2 (5 bases each). CDR1 and CDR2 (germline): GTSNPN, SVGIG (reference sequence). The CDR3 contains 15 residues. The V end was cut by 2 bases, the J end by 4 bases, with 18 bases between. CDR3 amino acids: CAWSNPGRPPYEQYF. For the CDR3, the DNA is TGTGCCTGGAGTAATCCGGGGCGGCCCCCATACGAGCAGTACTTC.

This clonotype was seen many times. This chain connects TRBV6-6 to TRBJ2-3; 7 bases are shared with TRBD2. Trimming took 3 bases from V and 4 from J; bases not matched to a gene: 10. The CDR3 length is 16 residues. Germline V CDR1 and CDR2: MNHNY, SVGAGI (reference sequence). The CDR3 is CASSYLGGRSSDTQYF. As DNA, the CDR3 is TGTGCCAGCAGTTATCTGGGCGGGAGAAGTTCAGATACGCAGTATTTT.

As for this clonotype: One junction end disagrees with the germline gene, perhaps due to a read error. J is TRBJ2-7 and V is TRBV11-2; tentative D call: TRBD2 (5 bases). With the DNA end fitting TRBJ2-1 better, the J assignment may be wrong. The CDR3 sequence is 14 residues long. Germline assignment: CDR1 SGHAT and CDR2 FQNNGV. CDR3 sequence: CASSLGLSSYEQFF. In DNA form, the CDR3 reads TGTGCTAGCAGCTTAGGACTTAGCTCCTACGAGCAGTTCTTC.

This clonotype was detected once. This is likely a read error, given that the CDR3 carries no conserved phenylalanine or tryptophan at its end. J is TRBJ2-1 and V is TRBV11-2, with TRBD2 matching 9 bases. CDR1 is SGHAT, CDR2 FQNNGV, per germline. V lost 0 bases and J lost 6; bases outside the gene matches: 12. CDR3 length equals 18 residues. This CDR3 reads CASSLDSFLAGFFNEQFL. In DNA, the CDR3 is TGTGCCAGCAGCTTAGATTCCTTCCTAGCGGGATTTTTCAATGAGCAGTTCCTC.

This clonotype was seen repeatedly, ten times or more. This chain joins TRBV6-1 and TRBJ2-5; 10 bases are shared with TRBD2. The V gene end was trimmed by 8 bases and the J gene end by 1 base; junction bases not matched to a gene: 13. Germline V lookup: CDR1 MNHNS, CDR2 SASEGT. The CDR3 has 17 residues. CDR3 nucleotide sequence: TGTGCCAGCGTAAGGCTAGCGGGAGCGACACTCCAAGAGACCCAGTACTTC. It translates to CASVRLAGATLQETQYF.

As to this clonotype: A junction boundary mismatches the germline segment, possibly from a read error. The chain uses TRBV11-2 and TRBJ2-3; the D is unclear. Germline CDR1 is SGHAT and CDR2 is FQNNGV. This CDR3 region has 16 residues. CDR3 sequence (DNA): TGTGTCAGCAGCTTAGTAGAATCTTTACCCACAAATACGCAGTATTTT. Translation gives CVSSLVESLPTNTQYF.

This clonotype showed up just once. This may be a read error, as it is one base from a much larger clone. The J gene is TRBJ2-5, the V gene TRBV5-4; 10 bases agree with TRBD2. The CDR3 totals 16 residues. The germline V gene encodes CDR1 SGHNT and CDR2 YYREEE (reference sequence). The V gene end was trimmed by 3 bases and the J gene end by 2 bases; junction bases not matched to a gene: 7. CDR3 nucleotides: TGTGCCAGCAGCTCGCCGGGACTAGCGTGGCAAGAGACCCAGTACTTC. Amino acids: CASSSPGLAWQETQYF.

A remark on this clonotype: Mismatch with germline at one junction end may stem from a read error. The rearrangement uses TRBV14 and TRBJ2-2; perhaps TRBD2 as D (5 bases). In germline, CDR1 is SGHDN, CDR2 FVKESK. The CDR3 runs to 16 residues. The CDR3 DNA follows: TGTGCCAGCGGCCAAGTTGGCCACCAAAACACCGGGGAACTGTTTTTT. Translation: CASGQVGHQNTGELFF. The whole variable domain, filled in from reference TRBV14 and TRBJ2-2, reads EAGVTQFPSHSVIEKGQTVTLRCDPISGHDNLYWYRRVMGKEIKFLLHFVKESKQDESGMPNNRFLAERTGGTYSTLKVQPAELEDSGVYFCASGQVGHQNTGELFFGEGSRLTVL.

To note about this clonotype: Germline and junction disagree at one end, which may indicate a read error. The chain joins TRBV12-3 or TRBV12-4 to TRBJ2-7, with no clear D. The CDR3 contains 13 residues. The CDR3 nucleotides are TGTGCCAGCTCTAATACATCAAGCTACGAACAGTACTTC. Protein sequence: CASSNTSSYEQYF.

This clonotype was recorded at least ten times. This sequence joins TRBV29-1 and TRBJ1-1; TRBD1 agrees at 11 bases. The V and J ends lost 6 bases and 4 bases, in that order; junction bases with no gene match: 7. The germline V gene encodes CDR1 SQVTM and CDR2 ANQGSEA. This CDR3 comprises 14 residues. The CDR3 is CSVPAGTGGTEAFF. For the CDR3, the DNA is TGCAGCGTACCCGCCGGGACAGGGGGCACTGAAGCTTTCTTT.

Concerning this clonotype: This may be a read error: a much more frequent sequence differs by one nucleotide. V and J are TRBV14 and TRBJ2-1; D uncertain. This CDR3 region has 12 residues. Per germline, CDR1 SGHDN and CDR2 FVKESK. CDR3 bases: TGTGCCAGCAGCCACAATTTCAATGAGCAGTCCTTC. Translation gives CASSHNFNEQSF.

With regard to this clonotype: At one boundary the junction diverges from the germline segment, which might be a read error. The rearrangement links TRBV11-2 to TRBJ2-3, with TRBD2 identical over 7 bases. The CDR3 spans 17 residues. Germline assignment: CDR1 SGHAT and CDR2 FQNNGV. The CDR3 nucleotides are TGTGTCAGCAGCTTGGGGGGACTAACGTACACGTCAGACACGCAGTATTTT. It is translated as CVSSLGGLTYTSDTQYF. The variable domain in full, completed from reference TRBV11-2 and TRBJ2-3, reads EAGVAQSPRYKIIEKRQSVAFWCNPISGHATLYWYQQILGQGPKLLIQFQNNGVVDDSQLPKDRFSAERLKGVDSTLKIQPAKLEDSAVYLCVSSLGGLTYTSDTQYFGPGTRLTVL.

The rearrangement uses TRBV6-6 and TRBJ2-5; D not resolved. Trimming stripped 5 bases from V and 7 bases from J, with 14 bases between. Germline lookup yields CDR1 MNHNY and CDR2 SVGAGI (reference sequence). There are 13 residues in the CDR3. The CDR3 DNA follows: TGTGCCAGCAGTCGAGACAATGGTGGGACCCAGTACTTC. It specifies CASSRDNGGTQYF.

A remark on this clonotype: No conserved phenylalanine or tryptophan ends this CDR3, so it is likely a read error. The chain carries TRBV11-2 and TRBJ2-4; D ambiguous. V was pared by 3 bases and J by 0 bases, with 9 bases between. The CDR3 spans 15 residues. Germline CDR1 reads SGHAT; CDR2 reads FQNNGV. Here the CDR3 reads CASSLEGLAKNIQYL. The CDR3 DNA sequence: TGTGCCAGCAGCTTGGAAGGATTAGCCAAAAACATTCAGTACCTC.

J is TRBJ2-7 and V is TRBV12-2; the listed D gene, TRBD1, was not tested against the DNA. TRBV12-2 corresponds to a pseudogene. This CDR3 region has 17 residues. Here the CDR3 reads CASHLAGRQLNSYEQYF. CDR3 coding DNA: TGTGCAAGTCACTTAGCGGGAAGACAGCTAAACTCCTACGAGCAGTACTTC.

In regard to this clonotype: Since the CDR3 does not end with the conserved phenylalanine or tryptophan, this likely comes from a read error. The chain carries TRBV18 and TRBJ2-7; 12 bases are shared with TRBD2. Germline loops: CDR1 KGHSH, CDR2 LQKENI. With 3 bases clipped from V and 4 bases from J, the junction kept 7 bases outside the gene matches. The CDR3 runs 16 residues. DNA for the CDR3: TGTGCCAGCTCACCCCGACTAGCGGGAGCCATTTACGAGCAGTACTTA. It yields the protein CASSPRLAGAIYEQYL.

For this clonotype: The junction shows a germline mismatch at one end, possibly a read error. The rearrangement links TRBV7-9 to TRBJ2-1; 7 bases line up with TRBD2. The germline V gene encodes CDR1 SEHNR and CDR2 FQNEAQ (reference sequence). The length of the CDR3 is 15 residues. The CDR3 sequence: CVSSLGLDVYNEQFF. As DNA, the CDR3 is TGTGTCAGCAGCTTAGGACTAGATGTCTACAATGAGCAGTTCTTC.

Worth noting for this clonotype: The junction shows a germline mismatch at one end, possibly a read error. The rearrangement links TRBV6-1 to TRBJ1-2, with TRBD1 matching over 12 bases. Germline V gives CDR1 MNHNS, CDR2 SASEGT. The CDR3 covers 14 residues. The CDR3 DNA reads as TGTGTCAGCAGGGGGACAGGGGGCTTCTATTGCTACACCTTC. This codes for CVSRGTGGFYCYTF.

This clonotype appeared a single time. At one end the junction does not follow the germline gene, possibly because of a read error. The chain links TRBV4-2 to TRBJ2-1; D remains unclear. Germline loops: CDR1 LGHNA, CDR2 YNFKEQ. The CDR3 covers 13 residues. CDR3 sequence reads: CVSSQLGDGEQFF. In DNA, the CDR3 is TGTGTCAGCAGCCAGTTAGGAGATGGTGAGCAGTTCTTC.

With respect to this clonotype: Germline and junction disagree at one end, which may indicate a read error. The CDR3 DNA reads TGTGCCGGCAGCTTGGGTATCCCTTTCTACGAGCAGTACTTC. Residues: CAGSLGIPFYEQYF. The chain combines TRBV11-2 with TRBJ2-7, with D unclear. The CDR3 is 14 residues long. Germline lookup yields CDR1 SGHAT and CDR2 FQNNGV.

This clonotype showed up many times. This chain joins TRBV4-1 and TRBJ2-5; no firm D call. Per germline, CDR1 MGHRA and CDR2 YSYEKL. CDR3 length equals 13 residues. The germline V and J ends were trimmed by 6 bases and 1 base, with 9 bases remaining between them. The CDR3 DNA sequence: TGCGCCAGCAGTCGGACCTTCCAAGAGACCCAGTACTTC. The encoded protein is CASSRTFQETQYF.

As to this clonotype: Mismatch with germline at one junction end may stem from a read error. The V and J genes are TRBV5-1 and TRBJ2-1; TRBD2 matches at 12 bases. This CDR3 is 16 amino acids long. Germline V CDR1 and CDR2: SGHRS, YFSETQ. The CDR3 sequence is CSSSSDGLAGSREQFF. In DNA, the CDR3 is TGCTCCAGCAGCTCAGACGGACTAGCGGGATCTCGTGAGCAGTTCTTC.

This chain joins TRBV24-1 and TRBJ2-1, with 9 bases aligning to TRBD2. The V gene end was trimmed by 1 base and the J gene end by 5 bases; junction bases not matched to a gene: 5. Looked up from germline, CDR1 is KGHDR and CDR2 is SFDVKD. This CDR3 has 16 amino acids. The CDR3 sequence is CATSDFGTSLNNEQFF. The DNA of the CDR3 is TGTGCCACCAGTGATTTCGGGACTAGCTTGAACAATGAGCAGTTCTTC.

The chain has TRBV2 and TRBJ2-7; 7 positions match TRBD1. Germline assignment: CDR1 SNHLY and CDR2 FYNNEI. The CDR3 is 12 residues long. The V gene end was trimmed by 6 bases and the J gene end by 5 bases; junction bases not matched to a gene: 4. CDR3 in DNA: TGTGCCAGCAGGGGGGACAGCCACGAGCAGTACTTC. This translates into CASRGDSHEQYF.

About this clonotype: A read error may account for a junction end that differs from germline. V and J are TRBV6-5 and TRBJ1-2; a weak D match, TRBD1 (6 bases). CDR1 is MNHEY and CDR2 is SVGAGI in the germline V gene. CDR3 size: 14 residues. The CDR3 loop reads CASSYQGSSYVYTF. The DNA of the CDR3 is TGTGCCAGCAGTTACCAGGGGAGCAGCTATGTCTACACCTTC.

The V and J genes are TRBV6-5 and TRBJ2-5; the match to TRBD2 covers 16 bases. The V gene end was trimmed by 9 bases and the J gene end by 4 bases; junction bases not matched to a gene: 11. This CDR3 comprises 17 residues. The germline CDR1 and CDR2 sequences are MNHEY and SVGAGI. Written as DNA, the CDR3 is TGTGCCAGTGGTTGGGGACTAGCGGGAGGGAGTACAGAGACCCAGTACTTC. Translating it yields CASGWGLAGGSTETQYF.

The gene calls are TRBV5-1 and TRBJ2-3; TRBD2 matches 9 bases. V dropped 0 bases and J dropped 4; count of bases not matched to a gene: 9. The CDR3 is 17 amino acids. CDR1 SGHRS and CDR2 YFSETQ come from the germline V gene. The CDR3 DNA sequence: TGCGCCAGCAGCTTGGGCCTTAGCGGGAGAAGTGCAGATACGCAGTATTTT. Translated, it gives CASSLGLSGRSADTQYF.

This clonotype was detected only once. Germline is not matched at one junction end, which may reflect a read error. This chain joins TRBV11-2 and TRBJ2-1; TRBD2 aligns across 9 bases. This CDR3 is built from 19 residues. Germline CDR1 is SGHAT and CDR2 is FQNNGV. DNA for the CDR3: TGTGCCAGCAGCTTAGCAGGTGGCCCCCGGCGGGAGGGGTGGAATGAGCTGTTATTC. Amino acids: CASSLAGGPRREGWNELLF.

This chain uses TRBV7-9 with TRBJ2-7, with unresolved D. The germline CDR1 and CDR2 sequences are SEHNR and FQNEAQ (reference sequence). With 5 bases removed from V and 6 bases from J, the gap between germline ends came to 17 bases. This CDR3 is 14 amino acids long. CDR3 sequence (DNA): TGTGCCAGCAGCGTATTAGGGCAGGCCTCCGAGCAGTACTTC. It encodes CASSVLGQASEQYF.

The CDR3 DNA follows: TGCGCCAGCAGCCCCGAACAGCGAGGCCCTGAAGCTTTCTTT. Translated, it gives CASSPEQRGPEAFF. The chain has TRBV5-1 and TRBJ1-1; unclear D gene. V gave up 4 bases and J gave up 6 bases, with 16 bases separating them. Per germline, CDR1 SGHRS and CDR2 YFSETQ. The CDR3 sequence is 14 residues long. Drawing the rest from reference TRBV5-1 and TRBJ1-1, the complete variable domain is KAGVTQTPRYLIKTRGQQVTLSCSPISGHRSVSWYQQTPGQGLQFLFEYFSETQRNKGNFPGRFSGRQFSNSRSEMNVSTLELGDSALYLCASSPEQRGPEAFFGQGTRLTVV.